The entry that follows covers one T cell receptor (beta chain) sequence. Clones were read by immunoSEQ multiplex PCR, and TCRdb kept only the in-frame ones, dropping some. The table includes 300,000 to 350,000 clones, 80% to 90% detected once. The study recruited people aged about 18 to 95 years across roughly 25 US areas. Participant-given clinical history determined each cohort assignment. Trimming pared 6 bases from V and 0 bases from J, leaving 12 bases between. CDR3 length: 16 amino acids. Germline CDR1 reads ENHRY; CDR2 reads SYGVKD. The data derive from a study of blood T cell repertoires in COVID-19.

The clonotype originates from a woman between 40 and 50 years old with acute COVID-19. Sequencing was performed on PBMCs or T cells enriched from blood (not recorded which). The chain has TRBV10-3 and TRBJ1-6; D unclear. CDR3 protein: CAISREISSYNSPLHF. In DNA, the CDR3 is TGTGCCATCAGCCGGGAGATAAGCTCCTATAATTCACCCCTCCACTTT.